This entry features one TCR beta chain sequence. The CDR3 is 13 residues long. J was trimmed by 5 bases and V by 8 bases; bases with no gene match: 7. CDR1 is MNHNY, CDR2 SVGAGI, per germline (reference sequence). This record belongs to a study of OX40 agonist ivuxolimab in advanced cancers. The repertoire was sequenced with immunoSEQ multiplex PCR; TCRdb's copy has only in-frame clones and lacks some. The sample has tens of thousands of clones, roughly 89% seen once. The clonotype originates from an adult with an advanced solid tumor such as melanoma, head and neck, liver or kidney cancer. The specimen was CD4+ or CD8+ T cells sorted from blood, collected in a trial of the OX40 agonist ivuxolimab. The chain couples TRBV6-6 to TRBJ1-1, with 8 bases matching TRBD1. The chain's CDR3 is CASLGQGLTEAFF. The CDR3, as DNA: TGTGCCAGCCTTGGACAGGGACTAACTGAAGCTTTCTTT.